This T cell receptor beta chain was documented in a study of shared clonotypes between healthy human individuals. Study information: A donor's plate count was three for CD4 naive and three for CD4 memory; CD8 naive had two and CD8 memory one.

The CDR3 is 15 residues long. V was pared by 3 bases and J by 5 bases, with 10 bases of the junction left unmatched. CDR1 and CDR2 (germline): SEHNR, FQNEAQ (reference sequence). Data came from immunoSEQ multiplex PCR; TCRdb stores just in-frame clones and leaves some out. The repertoire holds approximately 1.9 million clones, around 93% seen once, with less than 2% in the top ten. Naive CD8 populations comprised CD45RO-negative cells positively selected for CCR7, excluding terminally differentiated effector memory CD45RA+ cells. The TCR comes from a man younger than 30 in good health. Some clones in this sample may be carry-over from other donors' samples. Sequencing was performed on naive CD8+ T cells from PBMCs. The chain joins TRBV7-9 to TRBJ2-7, with TRBD1 matching 7 bases. This CDR3 is CASSLSQGSIHEQYF. In DNA, the CDR3 is TGTGCCAGCAGCTTGTCACAGGGGTCGATCCACGAGCAGTACTTC.